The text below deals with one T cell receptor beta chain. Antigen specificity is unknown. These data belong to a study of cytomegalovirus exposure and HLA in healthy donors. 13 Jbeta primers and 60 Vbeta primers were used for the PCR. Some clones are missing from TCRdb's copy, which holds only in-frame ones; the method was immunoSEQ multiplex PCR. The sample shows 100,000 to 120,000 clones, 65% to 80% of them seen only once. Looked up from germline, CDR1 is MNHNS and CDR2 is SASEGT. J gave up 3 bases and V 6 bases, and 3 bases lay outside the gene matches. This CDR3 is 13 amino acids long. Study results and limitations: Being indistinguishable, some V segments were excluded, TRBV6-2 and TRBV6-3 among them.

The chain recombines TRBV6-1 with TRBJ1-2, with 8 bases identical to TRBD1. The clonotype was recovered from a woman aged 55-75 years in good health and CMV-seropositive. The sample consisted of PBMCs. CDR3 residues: CASRRGQDYGYTF. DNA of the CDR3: TGTGCCAGCAGGAGGGGACAGGACTATGGCTACACCTTC.